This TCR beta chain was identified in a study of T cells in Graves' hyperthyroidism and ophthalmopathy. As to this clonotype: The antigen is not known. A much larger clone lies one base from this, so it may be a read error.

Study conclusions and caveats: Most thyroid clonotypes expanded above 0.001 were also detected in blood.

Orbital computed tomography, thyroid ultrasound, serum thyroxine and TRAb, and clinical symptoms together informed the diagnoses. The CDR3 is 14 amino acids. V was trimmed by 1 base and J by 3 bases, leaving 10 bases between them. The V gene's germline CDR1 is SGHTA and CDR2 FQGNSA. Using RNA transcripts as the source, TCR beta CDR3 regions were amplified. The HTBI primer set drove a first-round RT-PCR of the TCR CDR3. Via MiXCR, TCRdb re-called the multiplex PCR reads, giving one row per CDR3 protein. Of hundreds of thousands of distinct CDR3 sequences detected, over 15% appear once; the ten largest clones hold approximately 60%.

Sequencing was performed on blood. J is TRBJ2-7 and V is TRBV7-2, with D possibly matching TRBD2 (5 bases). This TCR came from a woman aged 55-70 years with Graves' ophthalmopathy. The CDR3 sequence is CASSLGASGYEQYF. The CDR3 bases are TGTGCCAGCAGCTTAGGGGCCAGCGGCTACGAGCAGTACTTC. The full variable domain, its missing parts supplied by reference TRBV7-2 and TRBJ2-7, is GAGVSQSPSNKVTEKGKDVELRCDPISGHTALYWYRQSLGQGLEFLIYFQGNSAPDKSGLPSDRFSAERTGGSVSTLTIQRTQQEDSAVYLCASSLGASGYEQYFGPGTRLTVT.